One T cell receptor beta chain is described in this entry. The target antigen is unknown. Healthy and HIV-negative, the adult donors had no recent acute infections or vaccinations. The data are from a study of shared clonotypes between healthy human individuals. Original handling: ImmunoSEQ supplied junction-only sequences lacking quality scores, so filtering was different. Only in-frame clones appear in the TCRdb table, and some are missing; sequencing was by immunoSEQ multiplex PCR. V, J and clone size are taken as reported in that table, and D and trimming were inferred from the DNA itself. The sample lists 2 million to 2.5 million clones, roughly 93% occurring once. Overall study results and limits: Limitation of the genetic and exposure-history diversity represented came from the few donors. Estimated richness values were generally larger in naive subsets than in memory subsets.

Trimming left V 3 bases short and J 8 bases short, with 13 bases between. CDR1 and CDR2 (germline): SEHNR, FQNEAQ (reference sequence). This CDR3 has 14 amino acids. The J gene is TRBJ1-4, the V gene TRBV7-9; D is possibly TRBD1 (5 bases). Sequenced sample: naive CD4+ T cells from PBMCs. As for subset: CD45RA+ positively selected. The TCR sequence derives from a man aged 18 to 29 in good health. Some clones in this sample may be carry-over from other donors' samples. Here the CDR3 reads CASSFTGSGEKLFF. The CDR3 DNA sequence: TGTGCCAGCAGCTTTACAGGCTCGGGCGAAAAACTGTTTTTT.